One and the same sample provided the 16 T cell receptor beta chains below, sequenced in a study of blood T cell repertoires in COVID-19. Repertoires were generated with immunoSEQ multiplex PCR, while TCRdb's copy carries only in-frame clones and drops some. The sample has roughly 330,000 clones, 87% seen once. The sample comprised peripheral blood. The receptors stem from a man aged 25 to 45 with COVID-19, enrolled during active disease.

Only a few counts were recorded for this clone. The rearrangement links TRBV5-1 to TRBJ2-7; TRBD2 aligns across 13 bases. J lost 5 bases, V lost 4 bases, and 9 bases had no gene match. The CDR3 covers 16 residues. From germline, CDR1 is SGHRS and CDR2 YFSETQ. CDR3 coding DNA: TGCGCCAGCAGCGTAGAACTAGCGGGAGGGCCCAACGAGCAGTACTTC. This translates into CASSVELAGGPNEQYF.

As for this clone: This same CDR3 is encoded by further DNA sequences in the sample. The V and J genes are TRBV9 and TRBJ1-4; maybe TRBD1 (5 bases). This CDR3 is 15 amino acids long. From germline, CDR1 is SGDLS and CDR2 YYNGEE. V lost 0 bases, J lost 0 bases, and 6 bases lay in between. CDR3 region: CASSVGGSTNEKLFF. The DNA for the CDR3 is TGTGCCAGCAGCGTAGGGGGCTCAACTAATGAAAAACTGTTTTTT.

This sequence joins TRBV11-2 and TRBJ1-2; 8 nucleotides line up with TRBD1. CDR1 is SGHAT and CDR2 is FQNNGV in the germline V gene. V shed 6 bases and J 4 bases; nucleotides not matched to a gene: 7. This CDR3 comprises 14 residues. This chain's CDR3 is CASRVTGQGYGYTF. The CDR3 nucleotides are TGTGCCAGCAGGGTGACCGGACAGGGCTATGGCTACACCTTC.

V gene TRBV9 combines with J gene TRBJ2-1, with a possible D match to TRBD2 (5 bases). V lost 4 bases, J lost 3 bases, and 14 bases lay in between. There are 15 residues in the CDR3. Germline V gene data show CDR1 as SGDLS and CDR2 as YYNGEE. The DNA of the CDR3 is TGTGCCAGCAGCCCACGGGGTAGAGGCTACAATGAGCAGTTCTTC. Amino acids: CASSPRGRGYNEQFF.

The CDR3 DNA sequence: TGTGCCAGCTCACCGGGACAGTCCATGAACACTGAAGCTTTCTTT. Protein: CASSPGQSMNTEAFF. V gene TRBV18 combines with J gene TRBJ1-1; 7 nucleotides line up with TRBD1. The V gene's germline CDR1 is KGHSH and CDR2 LQKENI. J gave up 0 bases and V 3 bases, and 4 bases lay outside the gene matches. CDR3 size: 15 residues.

This rearrangement joins TRBV27 to TRBJ2-5, with D uncertain. Trimming removed 6 bases from V and 7 bases from J, with 12 bases in between. The CDR3 runs to 12 residues. Germline CDR1 MNHEY, CDR2 SMNVEV (reference sequence). In DNA, the CDR3 is TGTGCCAGCAGGTCCTTTAGTGCGACCCAGTACTTC. It translates to CASRSFSATQYF.

The chain is built from TRBV3-1 (or the pseudogene TRBV3-2) and TRBJ2-3; tentatively, D is TRBD2 (7 bases). The CDR3 covers 15 residues. Trimming took 5 bases from V and 5 from J, leaving 17 bases between them. Germline loops: CDR1 LGHDT, CDR2 YNNKEL (reference sequence). The chain's CDR3 is CASSERGSGEDTQYF. CDR3 bases: TGTGCCAGCAGCGAGAGGGGGAGCGGGGAAGATACGCAGTATTTT.

The chain employs TRBV18 and TRBJ2-7; D might be TRBD2 (6 bases). The V gene lost 6 bases and the J gene lost 3 bases, with 15 bases spanning the gap. The V gene's germline CDR1 is KGHSH and CDR2 LQKENI. CDR3 size: 14 residues. CDR3 protein: CASSEGAEIYEQYF. CDR3 coding DNA: TGTGCCAGCTCGGAGGGAGCTGAGATCTACGAGCAGTACTTC.

The J gene is TRBJ2-7, the V gene TRBV25-1; 7 bases fit TRBD1. The junction had 9 bases not matched to a gene; V was cut back by 4 bases and J by 9 bases. Germline loops: CDR1 MGHDK, CDR2 SYGVNS. The length of the CDR3 is 13 residues. CDR3 in DNA: TGTGCCAGCAGTGCCCGACAGGGTTTGGTGCAGTACTTC. Its translation is CASSARQGLVQYF.

This clone was picked up a small number of times. The chain recombines TRBV2 with TRBJ2-7; D gene uncertain. V lost 3 bases, J lost 3 bases, and 9 bases lay in between. This CDR3 is built from 13 residues. Germline V gene lookup returns CDR1 SNHLY and CDR2 FYNNEI. The chain's CDR3 is CASSDELIYEQYF. The DNA for the CDR3 is TGTGCCAGCAGTGACGAGTTGATCTACGAGCAGTACTTC.

This clone was observed once. V gene TRBV7-6 combines with J gene TRBJ2-7, with D possibly matching TRBD2 (5 bases). Germline loops: CDR1 SGHVS, CDR2 FNYEAQ. This CDR3 is 19 amino acids long. Trimming took 4 bases from V and 0 from J, leaving 25 bases between them. The CDR3 loop is CASSSLILVTGARSYEQYF. In DNA form, the CDR3 reads TGTGCCAGCAGCTCATTAATACTAGTAACGGGTGCCCGCTCCTACGAGCAGTACTTC.

This clone was recorded a few times. V and J are TRBV5-1 and TRBJ1-1, with D possibly being TRBD1 (6 bases). The germline gives CDR1 SGHRS, CDR2 YFSETQ. The V end was cut by 4 bases, the J end by 4 bases, with 17 bases between. The CDR3 length is 15 residues. CDR3 in DNA: TGCGCCAGCAGCGAATTACAGGGCGCGGGCACTGAAGCTTTCTTT. As protein: CASSELQGAGTEAFF.

The table lists this clone with a count of one. The gene calls are TRBV29-1 and TRBJ2-3, with TRBD1 identical over 7 bases. With V trimmed by 6 bases and J by 0 bases, 9 bases remained unmatched. Germline V gene lookup returns CDR1 SQVTM and CDR2 ANQGSEA. The CDR3 spans 15 residues. In DNA form, the CDR3 reads TGCAGCGTCCGAGGGACAGTCGGTAGCACAGATACGCAGTATTTT. Its translation is CSVRGTVGSTDTQYF.

V gene TRBV9 combines with J gene TRBJ2-1; possible D gene TRBD1, 6 bases. Per germline, CDR1 SGDLS and CDR2 YYNGEE. The CDR3 runs 15 residues. V was shortened by 1 base and J by 8 bases, with 16 bases between the two germline ends. CDR3: CASSVFSTNRDEQFF. CDR3 nucleotide sequence: TGTGCCAGCAGCGTATTTTCGACGAACAGGGATGAGCAGTTCTTC.

The chain is built from TRBV10-3 and TRBJ1-1; TRBD1 might be the D (5 bases). Trimming left V 10 bases short and J 1 base short, with 7 bases between. Germline-derived CDR1 and CDR2 are ENHRY and SYGVKD. The CDR3 is 11 residues long. The CDR3 DNA follows: TGTGCCACGACAGAGAACACTGAAGCTTTCTTT. Protein: CATTENTEAFF.

This clone was recorded only once. The chain uses TRBV15 and TRBJ1-6, with D perhaps matching TRBD1 (6 bases). Germline values: CDR1 LNHNV, CDR2 YYDKDF (reference sequence). The CDR3 length is 20 residues. Trimming cost V 4 bases and J 0 bases, with 22 bases left between them. CDR3 residues: CATSTGQLLTTSSYNSPLHF. CDR3 in DNA: TGTGCCACCAGCACCGGACAGCTTTTGACTACGAGCTCCTATAATTCACCCCTCCACTTT.